This TCR beta chain is from a study of OX40 agonist ivuxolimab in advanced cancers. At the level of the study: Two cutaneous melanoma patients and one hepatocellular carcinoma patient, three in all, had partial responses. Study-level points and caveats: A proportion of nonresponders additionally exhibited low normalized T-cell clonal expansion. On average, CD8+ T cells had more expanded clones than CD4+. Expanded peripheral T-cell antigen specificity went undetermined.

V shed 10 bases, J shed 5 bases, and the junction held 11 bases outside the gene matches. CDR3 length: 13 residues. CDR1 is SGHAT, CDR2 FQNNGV, per germline. Worth noting for this clone: What it binds is not known.

Assay used: immunoSEQ multiplex PCR; TCRdb lists only in-frame clones, some missing. Of under 150,000 clones in the sample, roughly 91% are singletons; the top ten hold more than 0.9%. This receptor was obtained from an adult with an advanced solid tumor such as melanoma, head and neck, liver or kidney cancer. This chain uses TRBV11-2 with TRBJ2-7; 7 nucleotides align to TRBD1. Specimen: CD4+ or CD8+ T cells sorted from blood, collected in a trial of the OX40 agonist ivuxolimab. The chain's CDR3 is CANIPWDSHEQYF. The CDR3 nucleotides are TGTGCCAACATACCATGGGACAGCCACGAGCAGTACTTC. The full variable domain, with the rest looked up from reference TRBV11-2 and TRBJ2-7, is EAGVAQSPRYKIIEKRQSVAFWCNPISGHATLYWYQQILGQGPKLLIQFQNNGVVDDSQLPKDRFSAERLKGVDSTLKIQPAKLEDSAVYLCANIPWDSHEQYFGPGTRLTVT.